The sequence of this T cell receptor (beta chain) was determined in a study of CD8+CD57+ T cells in acquired aplastic anemia. Study-wide context: CD4+ and CD8+ cells, once sorted, gave DNA averaging approximately 3 ug.

V shed 0 bases and J shed 5 bases, with 6 bases lying between them. The CDR3 is 14 amino acids. Germline V gene sequence: CDR1 SGHNT, CDR2 YYREEE (reference sequence). Genomic DNA acted as the template from which TCR beta VDJ combination and CDR3 sequence profiling were carried out. TCRdb re-analysed the reads in MiXCR, keeping a single row per CDR3 protein. The data show more than 150,000 distinct CDR3 sequences, approximately 51% seen once. Study-wide results and caveats: A set of approximately 29 CD8+ CDR3 sequences was shared between patients and controls, and these sequences appeared highly expressed in patients. Between the patient and control groups, CD8+ Simpson's diversity did not differ significantly.

Selection for sequencing was limited to patients who had shown CD8+CD57+ cell expansion by flow cytometry. With no exception, the patients had severe acquired aplastic anemia. This clonotype came up many times. The target antigen is unknown. The sequenced sample consisted of sorted CD4+, CD8+, or CD8+CD57+ T cells (not recorded which) from PBMCs. The chain uses TRBV5-4 and TRBJ1-6, with no clear D. This clonotype originated in a human donor with aplastic anemia. The CDR3 DNA sequence: TGTGCCAGCAGCTTGGACAGAGATAATTCACCCCTCCACTTT. This gives the protein CASSLDRDNSPLHF.